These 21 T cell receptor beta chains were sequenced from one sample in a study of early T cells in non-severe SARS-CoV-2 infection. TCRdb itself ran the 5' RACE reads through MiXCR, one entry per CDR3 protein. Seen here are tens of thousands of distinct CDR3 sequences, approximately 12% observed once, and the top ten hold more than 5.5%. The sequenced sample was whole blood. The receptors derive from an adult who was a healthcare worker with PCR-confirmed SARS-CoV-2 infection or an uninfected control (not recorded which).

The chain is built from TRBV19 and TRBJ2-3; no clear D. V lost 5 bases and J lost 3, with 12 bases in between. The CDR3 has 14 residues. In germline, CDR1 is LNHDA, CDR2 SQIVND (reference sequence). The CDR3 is CASSPDGFTDTQYF. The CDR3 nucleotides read TGTGCCAGTAGTCCGGACGGATTTACAGATACGCAGTATTTT.

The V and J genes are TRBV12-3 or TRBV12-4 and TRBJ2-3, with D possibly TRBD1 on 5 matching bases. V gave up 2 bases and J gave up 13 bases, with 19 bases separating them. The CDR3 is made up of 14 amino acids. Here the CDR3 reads CASSLSPSRGRKYF. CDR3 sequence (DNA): TGTGCCAGCAGTTTATCTCCCTCTAGGGGAAGGAAGTATTTT.

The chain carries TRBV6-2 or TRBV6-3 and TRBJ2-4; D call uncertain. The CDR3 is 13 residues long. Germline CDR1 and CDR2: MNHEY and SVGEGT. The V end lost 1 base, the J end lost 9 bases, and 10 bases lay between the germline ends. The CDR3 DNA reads TGTGCCAGCAGTTACTGGCACGGCGGCATTCAGTACTTC. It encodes CASSYWHGGIQYF.

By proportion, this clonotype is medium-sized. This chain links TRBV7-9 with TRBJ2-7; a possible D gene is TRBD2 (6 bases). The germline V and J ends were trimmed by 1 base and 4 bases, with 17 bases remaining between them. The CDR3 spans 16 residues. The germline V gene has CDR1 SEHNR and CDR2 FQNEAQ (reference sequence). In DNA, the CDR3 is TGTGCCAGCAGCTTAGGGAGGGGCGGCAGGGCTTACGAGCAGTACTTC. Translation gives CASSLGRGGRAYEQYF.

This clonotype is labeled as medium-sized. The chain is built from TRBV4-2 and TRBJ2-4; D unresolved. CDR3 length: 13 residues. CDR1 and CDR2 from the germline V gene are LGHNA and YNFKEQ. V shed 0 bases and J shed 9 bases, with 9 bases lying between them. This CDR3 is CASSQEGLAIQYF. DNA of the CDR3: TGTGCCAGCAGCCAAGAGGGCCTGGCCATTCAGTACTTC.

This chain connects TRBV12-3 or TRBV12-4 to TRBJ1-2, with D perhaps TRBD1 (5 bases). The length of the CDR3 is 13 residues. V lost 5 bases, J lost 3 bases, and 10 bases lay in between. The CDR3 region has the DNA TGTGCCAGCAGTCCCGACAGCTACTATGGCTACACCTTC. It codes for CASSPDSYYGYTF.

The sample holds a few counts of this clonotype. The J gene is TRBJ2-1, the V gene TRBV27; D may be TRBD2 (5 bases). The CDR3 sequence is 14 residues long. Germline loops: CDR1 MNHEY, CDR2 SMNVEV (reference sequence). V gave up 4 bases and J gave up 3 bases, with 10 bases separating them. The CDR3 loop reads CASSYSDDYNEQFF. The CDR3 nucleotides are TGTGCCAGCAGTTATAGCGATGACTACAATGAGCAGTTCTTC.

CDR3 in DNA: TGTGCCAGCAGCTTCGGGGGCGACTCACCCCTCCACTTT. It translates to CASSFGGDSPLHF. The chain recombines TRBV11-1 with TRBJ1-6; tentative D call: TRBD1 (6 bases). CDR1 SGHAT and CDR2 FQDESV come from the germline V gene (reference sequence). The CDR3 spans 13 residues. The V and J ends lost 3 bases and 10 bases respectively, with 10 bases between them.

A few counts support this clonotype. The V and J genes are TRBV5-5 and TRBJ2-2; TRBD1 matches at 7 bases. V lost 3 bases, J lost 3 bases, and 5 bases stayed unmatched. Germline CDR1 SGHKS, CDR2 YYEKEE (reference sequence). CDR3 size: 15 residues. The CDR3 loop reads CASSSRQGYTGELFF. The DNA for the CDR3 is TGTGCCAGCAGCTCAAGACAGGGATACACCGGGGAGCTGTTTTTT.

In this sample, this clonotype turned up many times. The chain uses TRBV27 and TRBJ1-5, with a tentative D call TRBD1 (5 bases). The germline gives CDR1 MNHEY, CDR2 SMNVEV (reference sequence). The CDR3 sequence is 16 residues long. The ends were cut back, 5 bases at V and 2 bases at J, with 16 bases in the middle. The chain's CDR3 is CASSPRGREGNQPQHF. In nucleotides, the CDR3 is TGTGCCAGCAGTCCCCGGGGCAGGGAAGGCAATCAGCCCCAGCATTTT.

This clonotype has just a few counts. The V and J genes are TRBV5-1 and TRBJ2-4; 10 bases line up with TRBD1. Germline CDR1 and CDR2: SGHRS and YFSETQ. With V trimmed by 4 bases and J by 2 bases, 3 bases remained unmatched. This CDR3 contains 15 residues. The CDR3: CASSVDRGSKNIQYF. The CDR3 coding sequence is TGCGCCAGCAGCGTGGACAGGGGGTCCAAAAACATTCAGTACTTC.

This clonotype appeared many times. The CDR3 DNA is TGTGCCTGGAAACGAGGGGGAATGGGGATTTCACCCCTCCACTTT. As protein: CAWKRGGMGISPLHF. The rearrangement joins TRBV30 to TRBJ1-6; weak D call: TRBD1 (6 bases). CDR3 length: 15 amino acids. The germline gives CDR1 GTSNPN, CDR2 SVGIG (reference sequence). The V gene lost 4 bases and the J gene lost 9 bases, with 19 bases spanning the gap.

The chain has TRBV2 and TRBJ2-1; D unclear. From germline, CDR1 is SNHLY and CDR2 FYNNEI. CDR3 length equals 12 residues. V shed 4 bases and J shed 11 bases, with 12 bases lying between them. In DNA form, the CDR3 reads TGTGCCAGCAGTGGTTCTGGCTTCCAGCAGTTCTTC. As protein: CASSGSGFQQFF.

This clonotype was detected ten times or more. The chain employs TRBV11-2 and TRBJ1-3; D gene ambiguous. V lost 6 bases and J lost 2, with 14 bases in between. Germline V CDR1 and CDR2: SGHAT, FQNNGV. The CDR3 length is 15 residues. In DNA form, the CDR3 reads TGTGCCAGCAGTACCGGGAGGGCCACTGGAAACACCATATATTTT. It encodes CASSTGRATGNTIYF.

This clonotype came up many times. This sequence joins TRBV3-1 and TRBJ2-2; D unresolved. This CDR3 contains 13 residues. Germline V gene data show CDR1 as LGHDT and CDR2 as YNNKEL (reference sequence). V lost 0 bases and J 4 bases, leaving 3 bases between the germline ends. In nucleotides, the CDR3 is TGTGCCAGCAGCCAAGACGCCACCGGGGAGCTGTTTTTT. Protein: CASSQDATGELFF.

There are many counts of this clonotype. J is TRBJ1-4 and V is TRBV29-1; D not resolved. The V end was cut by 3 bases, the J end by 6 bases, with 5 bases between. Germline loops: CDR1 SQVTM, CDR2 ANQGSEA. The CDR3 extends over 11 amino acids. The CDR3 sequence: CSVDKDEKLFF. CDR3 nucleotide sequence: TGCAGCGTTGACAAAGATGAAAAACTGTTTTTT.

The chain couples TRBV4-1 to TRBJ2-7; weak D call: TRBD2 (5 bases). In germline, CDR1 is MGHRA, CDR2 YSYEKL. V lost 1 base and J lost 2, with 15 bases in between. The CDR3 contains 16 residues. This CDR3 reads CASSQGSGRETYEQYF. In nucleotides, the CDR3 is TGCGCCAGCAGCCAAGGGAGCGGACGAGAGACCTACGAGCAGTACTTC.

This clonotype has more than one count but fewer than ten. The DNA for the CDR3 is TGTGCCAGCAGCCTGGTAGCGGGGGTCCAAGAGACCCAGTACTTC. It codes for CASSLVAGVQETQYF. The V call is TRBV7-9, the J call TRBJ2-5, with 9 bases aligning to TRBD2. Germline V CDR1 and CDR2: SEHNR, FQNEAQ (reference sequence). J gave up 1 base and V 5 bases, and 5 bases lay outside the gene matches. This CDR3 region has 15 residues.

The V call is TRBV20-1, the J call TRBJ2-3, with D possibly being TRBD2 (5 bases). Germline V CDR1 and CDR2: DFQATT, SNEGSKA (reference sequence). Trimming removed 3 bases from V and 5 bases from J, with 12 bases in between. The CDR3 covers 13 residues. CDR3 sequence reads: CSARRRVEDTQYF. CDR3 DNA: TGCAGTGCTAGGCGGCGGGTCGAAGATACGCAGTATTTT.

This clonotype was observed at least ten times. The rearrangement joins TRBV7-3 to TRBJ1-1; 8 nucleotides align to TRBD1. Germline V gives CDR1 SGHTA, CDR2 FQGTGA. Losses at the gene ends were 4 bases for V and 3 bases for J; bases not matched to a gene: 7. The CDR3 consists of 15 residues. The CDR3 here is CASSSSGGADTEAFF. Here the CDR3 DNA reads TGTGCCAGCAGCTCATCAGGGGGCGCAGACACTGAAGCTTTCTTT.

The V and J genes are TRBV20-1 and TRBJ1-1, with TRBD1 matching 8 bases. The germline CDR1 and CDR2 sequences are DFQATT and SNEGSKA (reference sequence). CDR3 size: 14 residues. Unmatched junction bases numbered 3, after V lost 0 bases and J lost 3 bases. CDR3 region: CSAREDRDYTEAFF. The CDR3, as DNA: TGCAGTGCTAGAGAGGACAGGGATTACACTGAAGCTTTCTTT.